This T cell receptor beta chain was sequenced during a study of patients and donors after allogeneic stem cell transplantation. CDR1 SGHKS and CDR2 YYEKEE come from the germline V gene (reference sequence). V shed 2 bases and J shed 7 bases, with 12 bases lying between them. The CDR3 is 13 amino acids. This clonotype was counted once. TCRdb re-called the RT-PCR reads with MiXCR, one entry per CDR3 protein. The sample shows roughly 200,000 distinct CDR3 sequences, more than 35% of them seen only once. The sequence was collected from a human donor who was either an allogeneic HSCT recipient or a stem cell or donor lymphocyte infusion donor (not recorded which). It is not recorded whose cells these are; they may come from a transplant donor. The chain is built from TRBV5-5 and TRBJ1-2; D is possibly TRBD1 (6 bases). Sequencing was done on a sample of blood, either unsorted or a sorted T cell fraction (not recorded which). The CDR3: CASSFRTAPGYTF. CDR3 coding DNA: TGTGCCAGCAGCTTTAGGACAGCGCCTGGCTACACCTTC.